Below, 20 T cell receptor beta chains from the same sample are listed, as sequenced in a study of blood T cell repertoires in COVID-19. The method was immunoSEQ multiplex PCR; TCRdb's version includes in-frame clones alone and lacks a portion of them. Of 150,000 to 200,000 clones detected, over 80% appear once; the ten largest clones hold less than 9.5%. Material for sequencing was peripheral blood. Receptors were obtained from a woman aged 55-75 years with COVID-19, enrolled during active disease.

CDR3 DNA: TGCGCCAGCAGCTCATACAGGACAGGGAGGGGCAAAAACATTCAGTACTTC. This gives the protein CASSSYRTGRGKNIQYF. V and J are TRBV5-1 and TRBJ2-4; maybe TRBD1 (8 bases). The CDR3 consists of 17 residues. The V gene lost 3 bases and the J gene lost 3 bases, with 19 bases spanning the gap. The germline gives CDR1 SGHRS, CDR2 YFSETQ.

The DNA of the CDR3 is TGTGCCAGCAGCTTATTTTTAATACGGGGCACTGAAGCTTTCTTT. Amino acids: CASSLFLIRGTEAFF. This chain uses TRBV7-2 with TRBJ1-1; D unresolved. Germline V gene lookup returns CDR1 SGHTA and CDR2 FQGNSA. This CDR3 spans 15 amino acids. Trimming pared 2 bases from V and 4 bases from J, leaving 14 bases between. The full variable domain, with the rest looked up from reference TRBV7-2 and TRBJ1-1, is GAGVSQSPSNKVTEKGKDVELRCDPISGHTALYWYRQSLGQGLEFLIYFQGNSAPDKSGLPSDRFSAERTGGSVSTLTIQRTQQEDSAVYLCASSLFLIRGTEAFFGQGTRLTVV.

In DNA form, the CDR3 reads TGTGCCAGCAGCTTAGAGCGGTTCTCCTACGAGCAGTACTTC. Translated, it gives CASSLERFSYEQYF. The chain links TRBV11-2 to TRBJ2-7; no firm D call. Between the trimmed V and J ends, which lost 0 bases and 0 bases, there was a span of 6 bases. Germline CDR1 reads SGHAT; CDR2 reads FQNNGV. The CDR3 has 14 residues.

The chain has TRBV27 and TRBJ1-5; 9 bases agree with TRBD1. CDR3 length equals 15 residues. CDR1 and CDR2 (germline): MNHEY, SMNVEV (reference sequence). J gave up 5 bases and V 4 bases, and 6 bases lay outside the gene matches. CDR3 DNA sequence: TGTGCCAGCAGTTACGGGGGACAGGGACATCAGCCCCAGCATTTT. This encodes CASSYGGQGHQPQHF.

This clone has just a few counts. This chain uses TRBV7-2 with TRBJ2-5; 10 positions agree with TRBD1. The trim removed 5 bases at V and 2 bases at J, leaving 5 bases unmatched. This CDR3 is built from 15 residues. Germline CDR1 reads SGHTA; CDR2 reads FQGNSA. CDR3 sequence: CASSPDRGLQETQYF. The CDR3 DNA reads as TGTGCCAGCAGCCCCGACAGGGGGCTTCAAGAGACCCAGTACTTC. Full variable domain (rest looked up from reference TRBV7-2 and TRBJ2-5): GAGVSQSPSNKVTEKGKDVELRCDPISGHTALYWYRQSLGQGLEFLIYFQGNSAPDKSGLPSDRFSAERTGGSVSTLTIQRTQQEDSAVYLCASSPDRGLQETQYFGPGTRLLVL.

The CDR3 loop is CAITSGDWYNEQFF. CDR3 DNA: TGTGCCATTACTTCAGGGGATTGGTACAATGAGCAGTTCTTC. The chain is built from TRBV10-3 and TRBJ2-1, with D tentatively TRBD1 (6 bases). The CDR3 is 14 amino acids. Looked up from germline, CDR1 is ENHRY and CDR2 is SYGVKD. Trimming removed 9 bases from V and 4 bases from J, with 16 bases in between.

The table lists this clone with a few counts. The chain joins TRBV5-4 to TRBJ1-1; 9 bases agree with TRBD1. V was clipped by 4 bases and J by 1 base; unmatched bases: 5. Germline V gene lookup returns CDR1 SGHNT and CDR2 YYREEE (reference sequence). This CDR3 is 15 amino acids long. Written as DNA, the CDR3 is TGTGCCAGCAGCCCGCGGACAGGGGAGAACACTGAAGCTTTCTTT. Amino acids: CASSPRTGENTEAFF.

The CDR3 DNA reads as TGTGCCAGCAGCGTCGGACTAGCGGGGGCTGCAGATACGCAGTATTTT. As protein: CASSVGLAGAADTQYF. The J gene is TRBJ2-3, the V gene TRBV3-1 (or the pseudogene TRBV3-2), with 13 bases matching TRBD2. The junction had 6 bases not matched to a gene; V was cut back by 5 bases and J by 4 bases. This CDR3 has 16 amino acids. CDR1 LGHDT and CDR2 YNNKEL come from the germline V gene (reference sequence).

This chain joins TRBV29-1 and TRBJ2-7; 11 nucleotides match TRBD1. After removal of 3 bases from V and 5 bases from J, the junction contained 15 bases not matched to a gene. Germline CDR1 and CDR2: SQVTM and ANQGSEA. The CDR3 covers 17 residues. DNA of the CDR3: TGCAGCGTTGATTACCGGGACAGGGGGACCTCTACCCACGAGCAGTACGTC. It codes for CSVDYRDRGTSTHEQYV.

CDR3 sequence (DNA): TGTGCCAGCAGCTTGGTTAGGACAGGGAATCAGCCCCAGCATTTT. It encodes CASSLVRTGNQPQHF. The rearrangement joins TRBV5-8 to TRBJ1-5; 8 nucleotides agree with TRBD1. Germline CDR1 is SGHTS and CDR2 is YDEGEE. V trimming: 0 bases; J trimming: 4 bases; junction bases outside the gene matches: 3. This CDR3 is 15 amino acids long.

The V call is TRBV5-1, the J call TRBJ2-2, with D tentatively TRBD1 (7 bases). CDR3 size: 15 residues. The germline V and J ends were trimmed by 4 bases and 4 bases, with 14 bases remaining between them. Germline CDR1 is SGHRS and CDR2 is YFSETQ. The CDR3 DNA sequence: TGCGCCAGCAGCATTACAGGGGAGGCCACCGGGGAGCTGTTTTTT. It specifies CASSITGEATGELFF.

This clone was counted a single time. The CDR3 loop is CASSTDRDTEAFF. The CDR3, as DNA: TGTGCCAGCAGTACGGACAGGGACACTGAAGCTTTCTTT. The genes are TRBV27 and TRBJ1-1, with TRBD1 matching over 8 bases. This CDR3 contains 13 residues. V dropped 5 bases and J dropped 3; count of bases not matched to a gene: 2. Germline V lookup: CDR1 MNHEY, CDR2 SMNVEV (reference sequence).

This clone was seen once. The chain recombines TRBV29-1 with TRBJ2-7; 8 bases line up with TRBD1. Germline loops: CDR1 SQVTM, CDR2 ANQGSEA. V shed 6 bases and J 7 bases; nucleotides not matched to a gene: 5. This CDR3 is built from 11 residues. Here the CDR3 reads CSVVDRVEQYF. CDR3 nucleotides: TGCAGCGTCGTGGACAGGGTGGAGCAGTACTTC.

The genes are TRBV28 and TRBJ2-5, with 8 bases matching TRBD2. Germline CDR1 and CDR2: MDHEN and SYDVKM. Trimming took 2 bases from V and 4 from J; bases not matched to a gene: 12. CDR3 length: 17 amino acids. The CDR3 spells CASSLPAGGLWPETQYF. As DNA, the CDR3 is TGTGCCAGCAGTTTACCGGCGGGGGGCCTATGGCCAGAGACCCAGTACTTC.

This clone has just one count. V gene TRBV4-2 combines with J gene TRBJ1-6, with 7 bases identical to TRBD1. The V segment lost 0 bases and the J segment 6 bases; nucleotides outside the gene matches: 5. Germline V gives CDR1 LGHNA, CDR2 YNFKEQ. The CDR3 is made up of 16 amino acids. The CDR3 DNA sequence: TGTGCCAGCAGCCAAGAGACCGGGACAGCTAATTCACCCCTCCACTTT. Translating it yields CASSQETGTANSPLHF.

CDR3 in amino acids: CAISELVQETQYF. CDR3 nucleotide sequence: TGTGCCATCAGTGAGCTAGTTCAAGAGACCCAGTACTTC. The chain combines TRBV10-3 with TRBJ2-5; the D is unclear. Germline CDR1 ENHRY, CDR2 SYGVKD. Trimming pared 2 bases from V and 2 bases from J, leaving 6 bases between. This CDR3 has 13 residues.

DNA of the CDR3: TGTGCCACCTTCGCCTATCCATCCGGGACTCCCCAGTTTGGGGAGCTGTTTTTT. Translated: CATFAYPSGTPQFGELFF. The chain employs TRBV28 and TRBJ2-2, with D possibly matching TRBD2 (6 bases). Germline CDR1 MDHEN, CDR2 SYDVKM. V gave up 10 bases and J gave up 8 bases, with 32 bases separating them. The CDR3 covers 18 residues.

Only a few counts were recorded for this clone. The genes are TRBV6-2 or TRBV6-3 and TRBJ2-7, with 15 nucleotides matching TRBD2. Trimming cost V 7 bases and J 2 bases; bases outside gene matches: 9. Germline V lookup: CDR1 MNHEY, CDR2 SVGEGT. The length of the CDR3 is 17 residues. The CDR3 DNA reads as TGTGCCAGCACCCCTGGACTAGCGGGAGGGACCCCCTACGAGCAGTACTTC. Translation gives CASTPGLAGGTPYEQYF.

This chain joins TRBV7-9 and TRBJ2-5, with 10 bases aligning to TRBD2. The CDR3 runs 15 residues. The germline V gene has CDR1 SEHNR and CDR2 FQNEAQ (reference sequence). V was clipped by 5 bases and J by 4 bases; unmatched bases: 7. DNA for the CDR3: TGTGCCAGCAGCCCCCGGGCTAGCGGGGGAGAGACCCAGTACTTC. Translated: CASSPRASGGETQYF.

This chain links TRBV5-1 with TRBJ1-2, with 8 bases lining up with TRBD1. From germline, CDR1 is SGHRS and CDR2 YFSETQ. V lost 5 bases and J lost 4; bases outside the gene matches: 10. The CDR3 consists of 15 residues. The CDR3 region has the DNA TGCGCCAGCAGGGAGGAGCAGGGGGCGGTCTATGGCTACACCTTC. Its translation is CASREEQGAVYGYTF.